These 10 T cell receptor beta chains came from one sample sequenced in a study of Ad26.COV2.S vaccination and SARS-CoV-2 variants. Profiling relied on immunoSEQ multiplex PCR, and the TCRdb table lists in-frame clones only, not all of them. Among some 340,000 clones listed, around four fifths were seen once. Treatment given: approximately 18 received Ad26.COV2.S at low or high dose, single or two shots; roughly 5 received placebo; per-sample allocation not given. Day 63 following the first vaccine or placebo injection was when the samples were taken. Sample: peripheral blood, taken in a trial of Ad26.COV2.S vaccine versus placebo. These receptors all come from a person aged 18-65 years who received the Ad26.COV2.S COVID-19 vaccine or a placebo.

The chain carries TRBV5-1 and TRBJ1-4, with D perhaps matching TRBD1 (6 bases). The V end was cut by 4 bases, the J end by 4 bases, with 11 bases between. From germline, CDR1 is SGHRS and CDR2 YFSETQ. The CDR3 is 14 amino acids. The DNA for the CDR3 is TGCGCCAGCAGCCTAGGGACAAGTAATGAAAAACTGTTTTTT. Its protein is CASSLGTSNEKLFF.

The chain couples TRBV19 to TRBJ2-7; the match to TRBD1 covers 8 bases. With V trimmed by 5 bases and J by 1 base, 7 bases remained unmatched. The CDR3 consists of 15 residues. The germline V gene encodes CDR1 LNHDA and CDR2 SQIVND (reference sequence). The CDR3 DNA is TGTGCCAGTAGTCAAGAGCAGGGGGCTTCCTACGAGCAGTACTTC. It specifies CASSQEQGASYEQYF.

Only a few counts were recorded for this clone. The CDR3 DNA sequence: TGTGCCAGCAGTAAAACAGGAGAGGGCTACACCTTC. Protein: CASSKTGEGYTF. The V gene is TRBV28, the J gene TRBJ1-2; D perhaps matches TRBD1 (5 bases). The CDR3 loop spans 12 amino acids. The V gene lost 5 bases and the J gene lost 8 bases, with 12 bases spanning the gap. Per the germline V gene, CDR1 is MDHEN and CDR2 is SYDVKM.

A single count supports this clone. This chain connects TRBV7-8 to TRBJ2-5; 7 bases are shared with TRBD1. The length of the CDR3 is 15 residues. Germline loops: CDR1 SGHVS, CDR2 FQNEAQ. The J segment lost 2 bases and the V segment lost 5 bases, leaving 8 bases of the junction unmatched. Written as DNA, the CDR3 is TGTGCCAGCAGCCCCGACAGGGTGAAGCAAGAGACCCAGTACTTC. Its translation is CASSPDRVKQETQYF.

This chain connects TRBV7-6 to TRBJ1-1, with D possibly being TRBD1 (5 bases). The germline gives CDR1 SGHVS, CDR2 FNYEAQ. The CDR3 has 13 amino acids. Deletions cut 7 bases from V and 1 base from J, with 10 bases between. CDR3 nucleotides: TGTGCCAGCACCCTGACAGAGAACACTGAAGCTTTCTTT. Translating it yields CASTLTENTEAFF.

The chain joins TRBV6-1 to TRBJ1-5; TRBD1 is a possible D gene (5 bases). The V end lost 4 bases, the J end lost 0 bases, and 13 bases lay between the germline ends. From germline, CDR1 is MNHNS and CDR2 SASEGT. The CDR3 consists of 16 residues. The DNA of the CDR3 is TGTGCCAGCAGTGCCGTCGGGGGGTATAGCAATCAGCCCCAGCATTTT. This sequence encodes CASSAVGGYSNQPQHF.

About this clone itself: Distinct nucleotide sequences in the sample also encode this CDR3. CDR3 sequence reads: CASSLVPYEQYF. The CDR3 DNA follows: TGTGCCAGCAGCTTAGTACCCTACGAGCAGTACTTC. V gene TRBV7-9 combines with J gene TRBJ2-7; D gene uncertain. In germline, CDR1 is SEHNR, CDR2 FQNEAQ (reference sequence). The CDR3 has 12 amino acids. With 1 base removed from V and 2 bases from J, the gap between germline ends came to 3 bases.

For the CDR3, the DNA is TGCAGCGTGGGATACAGGGGTGAAAAACTGTTTTTT. Residues: CSVGYRGEKLFF. The rearrangement links TRBV29-1 to TRBJ1-4, with 7 bases fitting TRBD1. The CDR3 has 12 residues. In germline, CDR1 is SQVTM, CDR2 ANQGSEA. Trimming at V came to 6 bases and at J to 7 bases, leaving 5 bases not matched to a gene.

The chain links TRBV19 to TRBJ2-5; perhaps TRBD2 as D (5 bases). Looked up from germline, CDR1 is LNHDA and CDR2 is SQIVND (reference sequence). The CDR3 is made up of 13 amino acids. Trimming removed 6 bases at V and 5 bases at J, with 13 bases between. CDR3 sequence (DNA): TGTGCCAGTAGACCCCCGGGGTGGGAGACCCAGTACTTC. Encoded protein: CASRPPGWETQYF.

The chain recombines TRBV29-1 with TRBJ1-1; possible D gene TRBD1, 5 bases. V shed 4 bases and J shed 2 bases, with 11 bases lying between them. The CDR3 has 13 amino acids. Germline values: CDR1 SQVTM, CDR2 ANQGSEA. The CDR3 region has the DNA TGCAGCGTTGGAGGGACGGTTAACACTGAAGCTTTCTTT. This encodes CSVGGTVNTEAFF.